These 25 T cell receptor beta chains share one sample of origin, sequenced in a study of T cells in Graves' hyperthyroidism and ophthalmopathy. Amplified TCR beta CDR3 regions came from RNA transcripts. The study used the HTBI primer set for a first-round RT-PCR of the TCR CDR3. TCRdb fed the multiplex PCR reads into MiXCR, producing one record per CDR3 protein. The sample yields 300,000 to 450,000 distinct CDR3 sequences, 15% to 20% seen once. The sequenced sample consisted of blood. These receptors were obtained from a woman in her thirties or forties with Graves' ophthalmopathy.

The CDR3 loop reads CASSLAWGAGANVLTF. DNA of the CDR3: TGTGCCAGCAGCTTAGCGTGGGGAGCTGGGGCCAACGTCCTGACTTTC. The chain joins TRBV7-6 to TRBJ2-6, with D perhaps matching TRBD2 (5 bases). Looked up from germline, CDR1 is SGHVS and CDR2 is FNYEAQ. The germline V and J ends were trimmed by 0 bases and 2 bases, with 8 bases remaining between them. The CDR3 loop spans 16 amino acids.

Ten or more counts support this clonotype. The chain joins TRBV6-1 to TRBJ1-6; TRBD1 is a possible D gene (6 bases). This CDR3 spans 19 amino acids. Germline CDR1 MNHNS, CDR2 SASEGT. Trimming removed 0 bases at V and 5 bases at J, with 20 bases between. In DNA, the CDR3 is TGTGCCAGCAGTGAAGCTCGACAATTTCGGACAGCTAATAATTCACCCCTCCACTTT. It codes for CASSEARQFRTANNSPLHF.

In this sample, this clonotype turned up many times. CDR3 amino acids: CASSNPRTGTYEQYF. The CDR3 nucleotides are TGTGCCAGTAGCAACCCCCGGACCGGCACCTACGAGCAGTACTTC. The chain has TRBV19 and TRBJ2-7; the D is unclear. This CDR3 comprises 15 residues. Germline CDR1 is LNHDA and CDR2 is SQIVND (reference sequence). Trimming cost V 6 bases and J 2 bases, with 17 bases left between them. Variable domain in full (rest from reference TRBV19 and TRBJ2-7): DGGITQSPKYLFRKEGQNVTLSCEQNLNHDAMYWYRQDPGQGLRLIYYSQIVNDFQKGDIAEGYSVSREKKESFPLTVTSAQKNPTAFYLCASSNPRTGTYEQYFGPGTRLTVT.

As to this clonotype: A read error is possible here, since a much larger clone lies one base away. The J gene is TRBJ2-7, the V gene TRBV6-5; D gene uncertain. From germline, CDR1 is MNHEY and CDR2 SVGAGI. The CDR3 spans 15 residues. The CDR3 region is CVSSYGQVTSYEQYF. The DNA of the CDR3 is TGTGTCAGCAGTTACGGCCAGGTTACCTCCTACGAGCAGTACTTC.

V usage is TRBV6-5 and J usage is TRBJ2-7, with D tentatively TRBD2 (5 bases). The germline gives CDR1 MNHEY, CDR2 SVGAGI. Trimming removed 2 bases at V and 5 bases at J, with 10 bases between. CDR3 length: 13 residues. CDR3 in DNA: TGTGCCAGCAGTTACGGGCGGGCTAACGAGCAGTACTTC. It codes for CASSYGRANEQYF.

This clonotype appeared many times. The CDR3 nucleotides read TGTGCCAGCAGTTTAGAGGTTGGGCAGGGACATTTTTTGAGTGGCTACACCTTC. Protein: CASSLEVGQGHFLSGYTF. The gene calls are TRBV12-3 or TRBV12-4 and TRBJ1-2; tentative D call: TRBD1 (6 bases). V lost 1 base to trimming and J lost 7 bases, with 25 bases between them. The CDR3 extends over 18 amino acids.

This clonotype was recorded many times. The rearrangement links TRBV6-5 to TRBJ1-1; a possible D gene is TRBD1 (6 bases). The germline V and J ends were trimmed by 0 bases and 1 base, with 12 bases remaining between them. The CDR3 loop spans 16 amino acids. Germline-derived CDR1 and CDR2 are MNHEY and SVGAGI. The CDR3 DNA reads TGTGCCAGCAGTTACTCGCGGGACACGTCGAACACTGAAGCTTTCTTT. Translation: CASSYSRDTSNTEAFF.

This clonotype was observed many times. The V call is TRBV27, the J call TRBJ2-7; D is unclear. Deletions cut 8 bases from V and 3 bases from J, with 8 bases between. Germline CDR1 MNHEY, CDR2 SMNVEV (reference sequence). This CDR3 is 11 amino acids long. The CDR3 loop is CASRGGYEQYF. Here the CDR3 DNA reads TGTGCCAGCCGAGGTGGCTACGAGCAGTACTTC.

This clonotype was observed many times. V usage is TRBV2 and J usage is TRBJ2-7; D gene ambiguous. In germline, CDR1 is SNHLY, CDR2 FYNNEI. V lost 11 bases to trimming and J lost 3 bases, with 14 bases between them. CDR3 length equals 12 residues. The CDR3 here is CASTLELYEQYF. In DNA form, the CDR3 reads TGTGCCTCTACCTTGGAACTCTACGAGCAGTACTTC.

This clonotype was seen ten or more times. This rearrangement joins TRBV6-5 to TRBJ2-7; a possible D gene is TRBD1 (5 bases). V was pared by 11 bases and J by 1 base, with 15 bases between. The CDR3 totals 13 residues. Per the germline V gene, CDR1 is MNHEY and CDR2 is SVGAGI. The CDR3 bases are TGTGCCGGGGCAAGGGGAAGATCCTACGAGCAGTACTTC. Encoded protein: CAGARGRSYEQYF.

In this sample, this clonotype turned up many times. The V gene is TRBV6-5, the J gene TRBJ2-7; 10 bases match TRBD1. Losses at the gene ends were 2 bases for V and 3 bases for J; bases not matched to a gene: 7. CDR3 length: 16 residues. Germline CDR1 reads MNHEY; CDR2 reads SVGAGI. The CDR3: CASSYDRGHLIYEQYF. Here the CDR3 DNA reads TGTGCCAGCAGTTACGACAGGGGGCACTTGATCTACGAGCAGTACTTC.

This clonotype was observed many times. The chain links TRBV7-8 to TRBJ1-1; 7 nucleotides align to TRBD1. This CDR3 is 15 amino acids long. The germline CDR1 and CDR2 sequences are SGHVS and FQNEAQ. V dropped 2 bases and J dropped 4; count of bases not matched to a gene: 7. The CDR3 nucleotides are TGTGCCAGCAGCTTATCGGGCAGGGGGGTCACTGAAGCTTTCTTT. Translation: CASSLSGRGVTEAFF. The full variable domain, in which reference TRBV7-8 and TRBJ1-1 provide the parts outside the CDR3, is GAGVSQSPRYKVAKRGQDVALRCDPISGHVSLFWYQQALGQGPEFLTYFQNEAQLDKSGLPSDRFFAERPEGSVSTLKIQRTQQEDSAVYLCASSLSGRGVTEAFFGQGTRLTVV.

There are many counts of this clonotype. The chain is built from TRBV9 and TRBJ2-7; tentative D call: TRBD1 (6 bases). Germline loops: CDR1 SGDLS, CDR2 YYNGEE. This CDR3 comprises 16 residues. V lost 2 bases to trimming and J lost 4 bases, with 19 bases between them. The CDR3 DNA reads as TGTGCCAGCAGCGTCAACCCGGGGACAACAATGTACGAGCAGTACTTC. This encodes CASSVNPGTTMYEQYF.

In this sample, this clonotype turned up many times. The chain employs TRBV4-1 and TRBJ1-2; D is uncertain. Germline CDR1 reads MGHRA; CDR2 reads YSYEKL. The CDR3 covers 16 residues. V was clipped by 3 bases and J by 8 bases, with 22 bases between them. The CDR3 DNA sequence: TGCGCCAGCAGCCAGAGGACCCCTCGATGGTTTCGAGGCTACACCTTC. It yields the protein CASSQRTPRWFRGYTF.

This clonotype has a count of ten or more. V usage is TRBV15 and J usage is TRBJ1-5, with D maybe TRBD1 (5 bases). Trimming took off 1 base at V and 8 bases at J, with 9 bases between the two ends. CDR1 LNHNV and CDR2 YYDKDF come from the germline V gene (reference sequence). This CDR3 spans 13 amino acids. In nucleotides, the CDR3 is TGTGCCACCAGCAGAGGAGGGGTTGAGCCCCAGCATTTT. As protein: CATSRGGVEPQHF.

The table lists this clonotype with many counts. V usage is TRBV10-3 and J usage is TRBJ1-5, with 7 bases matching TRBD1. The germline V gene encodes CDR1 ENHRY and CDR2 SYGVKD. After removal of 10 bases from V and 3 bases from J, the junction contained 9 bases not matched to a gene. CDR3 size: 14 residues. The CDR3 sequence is CATRDRADNQPQHF. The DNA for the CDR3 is TGTGCCACCCGTGACAGGGCTGACAATCAGCCCCAGCATTTT.

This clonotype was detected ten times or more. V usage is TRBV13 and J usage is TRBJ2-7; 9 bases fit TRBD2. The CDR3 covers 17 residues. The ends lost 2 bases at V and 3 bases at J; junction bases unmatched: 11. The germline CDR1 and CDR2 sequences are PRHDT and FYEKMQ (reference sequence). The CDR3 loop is CASSLILGGRGHYEQYF. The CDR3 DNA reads TGTGCCAGCAGCTTAATTCTCGGCGGGAGGGGTCACTACGAGCAGTACTTC.

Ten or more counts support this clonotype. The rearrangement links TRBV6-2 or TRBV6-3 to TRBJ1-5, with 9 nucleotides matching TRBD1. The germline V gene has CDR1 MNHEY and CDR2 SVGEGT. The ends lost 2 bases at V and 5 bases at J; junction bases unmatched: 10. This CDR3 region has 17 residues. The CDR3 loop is CASSYTTGTGNHQPQHF. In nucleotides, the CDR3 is TGTGCCAGCAGTTACACCACCGGGACAGGGAATCATCAGCCCCAGCATTTT.

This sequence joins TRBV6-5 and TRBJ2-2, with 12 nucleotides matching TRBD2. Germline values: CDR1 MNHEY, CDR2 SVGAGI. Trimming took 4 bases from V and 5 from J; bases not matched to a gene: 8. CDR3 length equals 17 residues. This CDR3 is CASSWRTSGKGTGELFF. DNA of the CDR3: TGTGCCAGCAGTTGGCGGACTAGCGGGAAAGGAACCGGGGAGCTGTTTTTT.

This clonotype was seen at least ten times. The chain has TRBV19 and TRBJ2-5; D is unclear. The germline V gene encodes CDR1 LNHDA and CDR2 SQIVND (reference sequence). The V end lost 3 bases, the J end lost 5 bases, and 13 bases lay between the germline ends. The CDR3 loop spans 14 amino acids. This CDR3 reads CASSIGDSGETQYF. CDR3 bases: TGTGCCAGTAGTATTGGAGACTCTGGGGAGACCCAGTACTTC.

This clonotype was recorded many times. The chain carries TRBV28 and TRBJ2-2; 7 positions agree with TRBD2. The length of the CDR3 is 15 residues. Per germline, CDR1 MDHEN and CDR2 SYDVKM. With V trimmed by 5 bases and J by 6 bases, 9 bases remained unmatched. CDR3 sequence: CASSGGDRGSGELFF. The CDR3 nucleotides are TGTGCCAGCAGTGGGGGGGATCGGGGGTCCGGGGAGCTGTTTTTT. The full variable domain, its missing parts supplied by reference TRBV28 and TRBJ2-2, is DVKVTQSSRYLVKRTGEKVFLECVQDMDHENMFWYRQDPGLGLRLIYFSYDVKMKEKGDIPEGYSVSREKKERFSLILESASTNQTSMYLCASSGGDRGSGELFFGEGSRLTVL.

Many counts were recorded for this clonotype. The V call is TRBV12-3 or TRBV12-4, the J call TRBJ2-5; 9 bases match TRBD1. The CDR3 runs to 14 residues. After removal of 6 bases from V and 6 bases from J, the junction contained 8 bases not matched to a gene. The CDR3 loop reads CASSIQGATKTQYF. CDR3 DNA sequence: TGTGCCAGCAGCATACAGGGGGCAACGAAGACCCAGTACTTC.

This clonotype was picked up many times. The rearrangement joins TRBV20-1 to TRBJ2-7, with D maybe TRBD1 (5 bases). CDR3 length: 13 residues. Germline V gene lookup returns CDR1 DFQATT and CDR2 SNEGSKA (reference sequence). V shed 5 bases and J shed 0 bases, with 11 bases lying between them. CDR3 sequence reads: CSAEGVPSYEQYF. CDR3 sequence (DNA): TGCAGTGCTGAAGGGGTTCCCTCCTACGAGCAGTACTTC.

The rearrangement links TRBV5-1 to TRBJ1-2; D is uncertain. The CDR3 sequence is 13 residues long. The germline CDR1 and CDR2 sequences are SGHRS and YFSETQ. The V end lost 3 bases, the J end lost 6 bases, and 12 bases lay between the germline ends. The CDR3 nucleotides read TGCGCCAGCAGCTCGGCCCTTTTCGATGGCTACACCTTC. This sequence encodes CASSSALFDGYTF. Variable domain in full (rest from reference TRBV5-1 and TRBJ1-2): KAGVTQTPRYLIKTRGQQVTLSCSPISGHRSVSWYQQTPGQGLQFLFEYFSETQRNKGNFPGRFSGRQFSNSRSEMNVSTLELGDSALYLCASSSALFDGYTFGSGTRLTVV.

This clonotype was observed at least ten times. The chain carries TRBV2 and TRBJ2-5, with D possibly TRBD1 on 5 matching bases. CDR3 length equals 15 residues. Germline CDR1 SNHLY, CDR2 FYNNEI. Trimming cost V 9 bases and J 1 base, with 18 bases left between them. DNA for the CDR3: TGTGCCAGTAAACAGGAGTCAAAACTCCAAGAGACCCAGTACTTC. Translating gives CASKQESKLQETQYF.